This T cell receptor beta chain appears in the sequencing data of a study of CD8 T cells in Susac syndrome. Study-wide findings and caveats: The study's TCR sequencing and HLA analysis drew on a certain number of individuals. That number was acknowledged as relatively small.

The multiple sclerosis control cohort comprised treatment-naive individuals presenting with stable or active relapsing-remitting disease. RNA was extracted with the RNeasy kit, and a quantity of roughly 0.45 to 1 ug was reverse transcribed using random hexamers. Amplification of TCR beta CDR3 across 54 Vbeta and 13 Jbeta was performed with immunoSEQ multiplex PCR. A single record per CDR3 protein comes from TCRdb applying MiXCR to the immunoSEQ multiplex PCR reads. The sample holds about 280,000 distinct CDR3 sequences, roughly 84% seen once. On this clonotype: The antigen remains unidentified.

The junction had 16 bases not matched to a gene; V was cut back by 5 bases and J by 3 bases. This CDR3 is 16 amino acids long. Looked up from germline, CDR1 is DFQATT and CDR2 is SNEGSKA (reference sequence). The chain employs TRBV20-1 and TRBJ2-7, with 7 nucleotides matching TRBD2. Material: CD8+ T cells from PBMCs. This sequence originates from a human donor with multiple sclerosis. The CDR3 DNA reads as TGCAGTGCTGGGAGGGGTACCCTACCCCAGTTCTACGAGCAGTACTTC. This gives the protein CSAGRGTLPQFYEQYF.